Only a few counts were recorded for the clone carrying this T cell receptor (beta chain). This CDR3 spans 16 amino acids. Trimming removed 1 base from V and 5 bases from J; junction bases left unmatched: 9. The V gene's germline CDR1 is MGHRA and CDR2 YSYEKL. This entry comes from a study of patients and donors after allogeneic stem cell transplantation. TCRdb fed the RT-PCR reads into MiXCR, producing one record per CDR3 protein. Of more than 850,000 distinct CDR3 sequences in the sample, around 17% were seen once. Sequencing was done on a sample of blood, either unsorted or a sorted T cell fraction (not recorded which). The V gene is TRBV4-1, the J gene TRBJ1-2; 8 bases align to TRBD1. The TCR sequence derives from a human donor who was either an allogeneic HSCT recipient or a stem cell or donor lymphocyte infusion donor (not recorded which). It is not recorded whose cells these are; they may come from a transplant donor. In DNA form, the CDR3 reads TGCGCCAGCAGCCAAGTTTGGACAGGGAGTCCGTATGGCTACACCTTC. The encoded protein is CASSQVWTGSPYGYTF.